The present entry profiles one T cell receptor beta chain with its context. Antigen: not known. The sample originates from a study of cytomegalovirus exposure and HLA in healthy donors. Study in general: Researchers found that roughly 77% of 350 to 500 genotyped donors fell within the Caucasian-associated ancestry cluster.

Nominally healthy donors were sampled, though unrecorded immune exposures were likely. Broader study findings: TCR beta chain V- and J-gene trimming was linked, in a later analysis, to a missense variant in DCLRE1C.

Both 60 Vbeta primers and 13 Jbeta primers went into the PCR. In the original workflow: In a later analysis, the count reached about 80 million unique TCR beta chains, with 10 million to 14 million shared. TCRdb's copy holds only in-frame clones and misses some; the assay was immunoSEQ multiplex PCR. V and J calls plus clone size are reproduced from that table; the DNA served to infer D and trimming. The data contain some 150,000 clones, about four fifths of them singletons. The source material was PBMCs. The sequence was obtained from a man aged 30 to 39 in good health and CMV-seronegative.

This CDR3 reads CASSLMLGRGQPQHF. The CDR3 nucleotides are TGTGCCAGCAGCTTAATGCTGGGGAGAGGTCAGCCCCAGCATTTT. This chain uses TRBV7-3 with TRBJ1-5; D is unresolved. The CDR3 runs 15 residues. The V end was cut by 1 base, the J end by 6 bases, with 13 bases between. Germline loops: CDR1 SGHTA, CDR2 FQGTGA.